This T cell receptor beta chain appears in the sequencing data of a study of T cells after posttransplantation cyclophosphamide (TCRdb year 2016). Study-wide context: Using TRB sequencing, the study followed how the T cell repertoire reconstituted after myeloablative bone marrow transplantation in which posttransplantation cyclophosphamide served as GVHD prophylaxis. Because TRA and TRB clonality correlated tightly in 10 or so samples, later TCR analyses were limited to TRB. In 3 patients, TRB sequencing was also performed on up to about 3 more blood samples taken 2 to 5.2 years after transplant, and in a handful of patients, pretransplant blood was also TRB-sequenced. Blood from every one of the approximately 36 PTCy patients who had 1-year posttransplant specimens underwent TRB sequencing. Public TRB sequences were compared against a database of over 3,000 sequences linked to responses to pathogens, tumor antigens, self-antigens and alloantigens. Samples from about 35 PTCy-treated patients, along with samples from 16 of their related bone marrow donors, underwent antigen receptor sequencing.

From a lookup of the germline V gene (reference sequence), CDR1 and CDR2 are LNHDA and SQIVND. From cysteine to phenylalanine, the CDR3 is 16 amino acids long. Only the CDR3 DNA is retained, 48 bases long and in frame from the first base. V and J lose 9 bases and 4 bases, and a span of 24 bases separates them. TRB sequencing was run on genomic DNA with either the immunoSEQ assay at survey resolution or the hsTCRB kit. For the original study's pipeline: The immunoSEQ software handled the initial read processing, while the LymphoSeq R package was used for the repertoire analyses. Clonality was calculated as 1 minus normalized Shannon entropy, and the Gini coefficient was also calculated for each TRB dataset. Phenotypes of unsorted samples were inferred by mapping TRB sequences from sorted subsets of the recipient or donor onto unsorted samples of the same recipient. Not all clones reach the TCRdb copy of this immuneACCESS table, which keeps in-frame sequences only. Checked studies attribute under half of the gap to unresolved V genes and leave the rest unexplained. V and J calls plus clone size are reproduced from that table; the DNA served to infer D and trimming. For this sample, fewer than 40,000 clones are listed, none of them singletons. The ten largest clones add up to 4% to 5.5% of the sample.

This clone has a count of ten or more. It lacks a known antigen. There are no base qualities to consult, and no much larger clone falls within one base. Related bone marrow donors provided peripheral blood samples on the day of marrow donation. Mononuclear cells from peripheral blood and bone marrow were separated by Ficoll-Hypaque density centrifugation and then cryopreserved. The investigation overall reported the following: Donor-recipient similarity was low at 1-2 months but increased during the first year, and donor CD8+ memory clones often dominated later blood repertoires. The TRB repertoires of T cells infiltrating skin or GI tract showed only limited overlap with the TRB repertoires of T cells in blood. Across the approximately 48 patients, TRB clonality was highly associated with recipient CMV seropositivity and CMV reactivation, and diversity with PTCy was similar to that in the CNI/methotrexate controls.

The receptor's source is a woman in her thirties in good health and a related stem cell transplant donor. The sample was PBMCs. The V gene is TRBV19 and the J gene is TRBJ1-2; the D region possibly corresponds to TRBD1 (5 bases align). The nucleotide sequence reads TGTGCCAGCACAAATACCCCCACCGGGACTGGCTATGGCTACACCTTC. It is translated as CASTNTPTGTGYGYTF.